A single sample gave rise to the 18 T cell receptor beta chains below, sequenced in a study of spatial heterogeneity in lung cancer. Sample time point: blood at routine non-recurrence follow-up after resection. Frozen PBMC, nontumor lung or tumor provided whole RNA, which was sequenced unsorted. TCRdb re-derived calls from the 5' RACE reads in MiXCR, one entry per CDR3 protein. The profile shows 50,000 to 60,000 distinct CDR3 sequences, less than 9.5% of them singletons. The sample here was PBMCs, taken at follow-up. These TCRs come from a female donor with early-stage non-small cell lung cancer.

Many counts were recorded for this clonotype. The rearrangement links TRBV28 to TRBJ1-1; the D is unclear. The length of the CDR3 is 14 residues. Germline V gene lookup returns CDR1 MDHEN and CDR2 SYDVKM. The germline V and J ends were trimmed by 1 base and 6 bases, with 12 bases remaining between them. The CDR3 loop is CASSLLRNVAEAFF. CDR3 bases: TGTGCCAGCAGTTTATTACGAAACGTCGCTGAAGCTTTCTTT.

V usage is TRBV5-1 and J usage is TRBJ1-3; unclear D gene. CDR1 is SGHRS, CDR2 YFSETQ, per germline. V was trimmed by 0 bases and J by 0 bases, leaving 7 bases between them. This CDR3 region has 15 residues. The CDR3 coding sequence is TGCGCCAGCAGCTTGGGCGGCAACTCTGGAAACACCATATATTTT. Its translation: CASSLGGNSGNTIYF.

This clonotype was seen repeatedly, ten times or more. In DNA, the CDR3 is TGTGCCAGCAGTTACAACCCAACAGGGGGAAAGGGCTACACCTTC. Protein sequence: CASSYNPTGGKGYTF. The V and J genes are TRBV6-6 and TRBJ1-2, with 8 bases lining up with TRBD1. The junction had 10 bases not matched to a gene; V was cut back by 2 bases and J by 8 bases. CDR1 and CDR2 from the germline V gene are MNHNY and SVGAGI (reference sequence). This CDR3 region has 15 residues.

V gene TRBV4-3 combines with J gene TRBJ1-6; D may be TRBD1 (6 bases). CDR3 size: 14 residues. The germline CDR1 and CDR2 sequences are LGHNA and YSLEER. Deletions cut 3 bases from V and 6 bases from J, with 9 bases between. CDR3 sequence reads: CASSQDRPNSPLHF. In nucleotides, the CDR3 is TGCGCCAGCAGCCAGGACAGACCTAATTCACCCCTCCACTTT.

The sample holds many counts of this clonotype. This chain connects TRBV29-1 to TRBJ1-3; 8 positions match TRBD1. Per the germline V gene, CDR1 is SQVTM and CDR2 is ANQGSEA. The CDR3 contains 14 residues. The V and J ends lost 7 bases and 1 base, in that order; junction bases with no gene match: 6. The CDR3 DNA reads TGCAGCGCCCGGACAGGGCCTTCTGGAAACACCATATATTTT. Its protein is CSARTGPSGNTIYF.

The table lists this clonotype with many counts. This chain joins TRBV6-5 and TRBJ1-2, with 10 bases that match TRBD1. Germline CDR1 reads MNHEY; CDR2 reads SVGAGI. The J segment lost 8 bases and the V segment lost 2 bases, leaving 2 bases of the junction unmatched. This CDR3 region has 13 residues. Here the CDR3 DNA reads TGTGCCAGCAGTTACCGGACAGGGGGAGGCTACACCTTC. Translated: CASSYRTGGGYTF.

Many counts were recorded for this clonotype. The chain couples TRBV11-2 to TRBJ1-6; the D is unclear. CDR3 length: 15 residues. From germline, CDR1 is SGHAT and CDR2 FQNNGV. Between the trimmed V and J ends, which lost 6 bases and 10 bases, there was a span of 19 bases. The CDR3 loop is CASSLLGGSGSPLHF. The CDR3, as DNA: TGTGCCAGCAGTCTCCTGGGAGGGTCGGGGTCACCCCTCCACTTT.

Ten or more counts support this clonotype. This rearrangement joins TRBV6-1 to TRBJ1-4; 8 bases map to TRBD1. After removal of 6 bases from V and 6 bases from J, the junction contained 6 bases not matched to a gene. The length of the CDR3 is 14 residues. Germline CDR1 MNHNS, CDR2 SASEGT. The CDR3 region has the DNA TGTGCCAGCAGACCGGACAGGGTTTATGAAAAACTGTTTTTT. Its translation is CASRPDRVYEKLFF.

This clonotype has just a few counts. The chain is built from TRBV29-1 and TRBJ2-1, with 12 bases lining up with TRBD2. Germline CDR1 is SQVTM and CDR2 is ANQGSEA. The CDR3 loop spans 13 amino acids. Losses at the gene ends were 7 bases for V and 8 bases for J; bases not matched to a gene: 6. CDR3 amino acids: CSAWTSGVYEQFF. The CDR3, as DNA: TGCAGCGCATGGACTAGCGGGGTTTATGAGCAGTTCTTC.

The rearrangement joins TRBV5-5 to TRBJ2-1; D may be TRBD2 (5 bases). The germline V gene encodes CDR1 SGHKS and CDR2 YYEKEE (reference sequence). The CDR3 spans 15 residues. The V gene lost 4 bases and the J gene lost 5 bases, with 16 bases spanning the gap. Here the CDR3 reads CASSHLRESHNEQFF. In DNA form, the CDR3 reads TGTGCCAGCAGCCACCTCCGGGAATCCCACAATGAGCAGTTCTTC.

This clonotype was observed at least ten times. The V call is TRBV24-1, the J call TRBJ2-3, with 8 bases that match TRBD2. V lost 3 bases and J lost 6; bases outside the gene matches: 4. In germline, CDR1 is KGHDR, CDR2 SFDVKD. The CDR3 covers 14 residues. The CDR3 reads CATSDTGGPDTQYF. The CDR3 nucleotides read TGTGCCACCAGTGATACGGGGGGGCCCGATACGCAGTATTTT.

The CDR3: CASSSRDRNYEQYF. CDR3 sequence (DNA): TGCGCCAGCAGCTCCCGGGACAGGAACTACGAGCAGTACTTC. This chain links TRBV5-1 with TRBJ2-7, with TRBD1 identical over 8 bases. The CDR3 contains 14 residues. The ends lost 3 bases at V and 3 bases at J; junction bases unmatched: 5. CDR1 SGHRS and CDR2 YFSETQ come from the germline V gene.

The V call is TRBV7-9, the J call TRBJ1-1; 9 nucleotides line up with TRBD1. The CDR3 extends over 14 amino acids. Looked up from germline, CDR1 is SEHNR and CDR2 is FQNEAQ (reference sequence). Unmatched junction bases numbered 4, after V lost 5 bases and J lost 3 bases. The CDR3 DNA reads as TGTGCCAGCAGCCTCACAGGGGGCGACACTGAAGCTTTCTTT. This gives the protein CASSLTGGDTEAFF.

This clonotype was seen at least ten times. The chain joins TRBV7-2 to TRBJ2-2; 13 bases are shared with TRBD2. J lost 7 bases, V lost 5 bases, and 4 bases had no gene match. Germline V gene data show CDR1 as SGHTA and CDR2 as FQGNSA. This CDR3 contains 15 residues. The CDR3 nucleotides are TGTGCCAGCAGCATCCGGACTAGCGGGAGCGGGGAGCTGTTTTTT. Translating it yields CASSIRTSGSGELFF. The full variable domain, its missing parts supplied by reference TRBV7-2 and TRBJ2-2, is GAGVSQSPSNKVTEKGKDVELRCDPISGHTALYWYRQSLGQGLEFLIYFQGNSAPDKSGLPSDRFSAERTGGSVSTLTIQRTQQEDSAVYLCASSIRTSGSGELFFGEGSRLTVL.

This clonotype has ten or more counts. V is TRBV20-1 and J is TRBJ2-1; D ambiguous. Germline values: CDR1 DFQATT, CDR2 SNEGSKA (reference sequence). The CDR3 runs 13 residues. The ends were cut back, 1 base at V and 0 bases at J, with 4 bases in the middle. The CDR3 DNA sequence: TGCAGTGCTAGAGGGTACTCCTACAATGAGCAGTTCTTC. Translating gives CSARGYSYNEQFF.

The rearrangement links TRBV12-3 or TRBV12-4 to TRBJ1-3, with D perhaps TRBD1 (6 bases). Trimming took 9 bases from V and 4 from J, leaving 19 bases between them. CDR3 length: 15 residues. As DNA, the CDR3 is TGTGCCAGTAAGGAGGGGGGTAGAGTCGGAAACACCATATATTTT. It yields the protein CASKEGGRVGNTIYF.

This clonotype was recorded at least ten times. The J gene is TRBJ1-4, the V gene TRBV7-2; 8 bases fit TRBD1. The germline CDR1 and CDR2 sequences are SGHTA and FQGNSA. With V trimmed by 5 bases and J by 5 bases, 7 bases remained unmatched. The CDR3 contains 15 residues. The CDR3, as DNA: TGTGCCAGCAGCCCTCAGGGGGCGCTGAATGAAAAACTGTTTTTT. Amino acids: CASSPQGALNEKLFF.

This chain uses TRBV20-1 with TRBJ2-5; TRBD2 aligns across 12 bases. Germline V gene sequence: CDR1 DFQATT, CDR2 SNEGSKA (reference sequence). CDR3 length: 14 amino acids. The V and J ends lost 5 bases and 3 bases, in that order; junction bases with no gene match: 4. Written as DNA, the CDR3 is TGCAGTGCTCTACGGACTAGCGGGGAAGAGACCCAGTACTTC. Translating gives CSALRTSGEETQYF.